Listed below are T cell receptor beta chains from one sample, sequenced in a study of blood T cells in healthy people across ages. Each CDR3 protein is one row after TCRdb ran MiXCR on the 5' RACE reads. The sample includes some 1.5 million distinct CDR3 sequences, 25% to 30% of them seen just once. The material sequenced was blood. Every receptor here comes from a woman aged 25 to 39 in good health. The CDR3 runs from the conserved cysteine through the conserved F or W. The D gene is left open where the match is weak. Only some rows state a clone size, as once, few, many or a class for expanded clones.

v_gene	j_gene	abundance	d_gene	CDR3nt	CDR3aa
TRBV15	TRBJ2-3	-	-	TGTGCCACCAGTATCCAGGGAAGCGGAACAGATACGCAGTATTTT	CATSIQGSGTDTQYF
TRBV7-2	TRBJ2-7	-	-	TGTGCCCGCAGCTTAGTCGAAGTGAGCGAGCAGTACTTC	CARSLVEVSEQYF
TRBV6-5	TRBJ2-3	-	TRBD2	TGTGCCAGCAGTTACTCGGGGACTAGCGGGGGGCTTCACACAGATACGCAGTATTTT	CASSYSGTSGGLHTDTQYF
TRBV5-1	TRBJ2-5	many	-	TGCGCCAGCAGCTTGGCGGCCACCGGCCGAGAGACCCAGTACTTC	CASSLAATGRETQYF
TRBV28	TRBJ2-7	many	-	TGTGCCAGCAGACCGGGACGGAACTACGAGCAGTACTTC	CASRPGRNYEQYF
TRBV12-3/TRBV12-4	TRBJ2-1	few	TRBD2	TGTGCCAGCAGTTCCGGACTAGCGGGGGGGCCTCCGTCCCGTGAGCAGTTCTTC	CASSSGLAGGPPSREQFF
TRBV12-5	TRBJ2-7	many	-	TGTGCTAGTGAGGGGACCTACGAGCAGTACTTC	CASEGTYEQYF
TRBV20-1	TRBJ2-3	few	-	TGCAGTGCTAGTGGCTGGGGCTCTAGCACAGATACGCAGTATTTT	CSASGWGSSTDTQYF
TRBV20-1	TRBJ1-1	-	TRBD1	TGCAGTGCTAGAACAGACAGGGACACTGAAGCTTTCTTT	CSARTDRDTEAFF
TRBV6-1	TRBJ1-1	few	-	TGTGCCAGCAGTCCACCCTCGCAGGAAGCTTTCTTT	CASSPPSQEAFF
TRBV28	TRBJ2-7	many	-	TGTGCCAGCAGCCTCACACCGGGACGGGACGAGCAGTACTTC	CASSLTPGRDEQYF
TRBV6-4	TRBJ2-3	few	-	TGTGCCAGCAGTGTGAGGGGTGGAGATACGCAGTATTTT	CASSVRGGDTQYF
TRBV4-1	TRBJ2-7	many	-	TGCGCCAGCAGCCAACCACAGAGCCCCTACGAGCAGTACTTC	CASSQPQSPYEQYF
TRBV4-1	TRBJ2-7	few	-	TGCGCCAGCAGCCAAGAGGCCGTTCGGGTTTCCCAGTACTTC	CASSQEAVRVSQYF
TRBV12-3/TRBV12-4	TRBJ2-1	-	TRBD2	TGTGCCAGCAGTTCAACCTCCGGGACTAGACGTTACAATGAGCAGTTCTTC	CASSSTSGTRRYNEQFF
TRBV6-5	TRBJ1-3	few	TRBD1	TGTGCCAGCAGTTACTCGGAAATGACAGGGACGGGAGGAAACACCATATATTTT	CASSYSEMTGTGGNTIYF
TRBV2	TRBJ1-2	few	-	TGTGCCAGCAGTGAAGCGTGGCGGTATGGCTACACCTTC	CASSEAWRYGYTF
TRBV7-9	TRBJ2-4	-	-	TGTGCCAGCAGCTTACAGGGGGCCAAAAACATTCAGTACTTC	CASSLQGAKNIQYF
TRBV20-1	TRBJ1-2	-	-	TGCAGTGCTAGAGATGGCAGGGACTACACCTTC	CSARDGRDYTF
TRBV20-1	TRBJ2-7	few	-	TGCAGTGCCACGGGCCCTCTTGGGGGGATCTACGAGCAGTACTTC	CSATGPLGGIYEQYF
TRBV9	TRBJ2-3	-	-	TGTGCCAGCAGCGTCTTAGCCCGGAGCACAGATACGCAGTATTTT	CASSVLARSTDTQYF
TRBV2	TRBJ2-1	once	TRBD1	TGTGCCAGCAGTACAGACAGGGACGGGAATGAGCTGTTCTTC	CASSTDRDGNELFF
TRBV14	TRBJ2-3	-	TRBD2	TGTGCCAGCAGCCAAGGTAGCGGGGGATACACAGATACGCAGTATTTT	CASSQGSGGYTDTQYF
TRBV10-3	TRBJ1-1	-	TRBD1	TGTGCCATCAGTGAGCCGGGACAGGGCCTCAACACTGAAGCTTTCTTT	CAISEPGQGLNTEAFF
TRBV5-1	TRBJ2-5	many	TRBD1	TGTGCCAGCAGCACCGGACAGGGTAGGGAGACCCAGTACTTC	CASSTGQGRETQYF
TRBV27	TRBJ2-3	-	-	TGTGCCAGCAGTCTCCGGGACTCCTGGGGTTTTGAGCAGTATTTT	CASSLRDSWGFEQYF
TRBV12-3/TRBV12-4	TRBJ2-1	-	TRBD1	TGTGCCAGCAGTTTTTCTCTGACAGGGCCTTGGTTCTTC	CASSFSLTGPWFF
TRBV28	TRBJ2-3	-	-	TGTGCCAGCAGTTTCCCGACCCTAGCGTCCCCGAATCTGCGTAGCACAGATACGCAGTATTTT	CASSFPTLASPNLRSTDTQYF
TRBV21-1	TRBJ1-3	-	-	TGTGCCACCCATGGATGGGACACCATATATTTT	CATHGWDTIYF
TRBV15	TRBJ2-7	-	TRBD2	TGTGCCACCAGCAGGTTACTAGCGGGGCCCTCCTACGAGCAGTACTTC	CATSRLLAGPSYEQYF
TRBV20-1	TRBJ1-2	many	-	TGCAGTGCTGCCTGGGCAGGGCTTAGCTATGGCTACACCTTC	CSAAWAGLSYGYTF
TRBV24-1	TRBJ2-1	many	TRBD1	TGTGCCACCAGTGATTTGCGGGACAGGTACAATGAGCAGTTCTTC	CATSDLRDRYNEQFF
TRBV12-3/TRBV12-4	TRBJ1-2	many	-	TGTGCCAGCAGTTTACAGAGTAACTATGGCTACACCTTC	CASSLQSNYGYTF
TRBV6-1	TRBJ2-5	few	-	TGTGCCAGCATCTCGGGGGGCCCGGCGGGGACCCAGTACTTC	CASISGGPAGTQYF
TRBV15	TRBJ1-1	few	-	TGTGCCACCAGCAAATACACCGACACTGAAGCTTTCTTT	CATSKYTDTEAFF
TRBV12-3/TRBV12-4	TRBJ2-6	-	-	TGTGCCAGCAGTTTATCCCCCGGTAACGTCCTGACTTTC	CASSLSPGNVLTF
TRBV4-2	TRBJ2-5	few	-	TGTGCCAGCAGCCAAAGTGATAGGGGTGAAGAGACCCAGTACTTC	CASSQSDRGEETQYF
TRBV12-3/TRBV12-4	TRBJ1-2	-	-	TGTGCCAGCAGTCTTCTCAGGGGAACCCACCGCTACACCTTC	CASSLLRGTHRYTF
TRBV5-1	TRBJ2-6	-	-	TGCGCCAGCAGCAGGGCCGGTCCTAGACAGTCTGGGGCCAACGTCCTGACTTTC	CASSRAGPRQSGANVLTF
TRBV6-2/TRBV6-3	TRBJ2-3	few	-	TGTGCCAGCAGTTCAGCCCCAGATACGCAGTATTTT	CASSSAPDTQYF
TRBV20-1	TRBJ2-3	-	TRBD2	TGCAGTGTTCCTAGCGGGGGTACAGATACGCAGTATTTT	CSVPSGGTDTQYF
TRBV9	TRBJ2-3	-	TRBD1	TGTGCCGGCAGTCCTATCACAGGGGAGAGCACAGATATGCAGTATTTT	CAGSPITGESTDMQYF
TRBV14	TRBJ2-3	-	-	TGTGCCAGCAGCCCGCGAGGGGGGCTATCAGATACGCAGTATTTT	CASSPRGGLSDTQYF
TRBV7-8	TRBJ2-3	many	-	TGTGCCAGCAGCCCAGTCTATAGGAGAGAGGGATATACGCAGTATTTT	CASSPVYRREGYTQYF
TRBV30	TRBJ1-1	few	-	TGTGCCGGACGACGACAGAACACTGAAGCTTTCTTT	CAGRRQNTEAFF
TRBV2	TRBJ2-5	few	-	TGTGCCAGCAGTGATGGAATGTTGGAGACCCAGTACTTC	CASSDGMLETQYF